A single sample gave rise to the 21 T cell receptor beta chains below, sequenced in a study of cytomegalovirus exposure and HLA in healthy donors. A multiplex PCR was run with 60 Vbeta primers and 13 Jbeta primers. Using immunoSEQ multiplex PCR, the repertoire was profiled, and TCRdb retains in-frame clones only, with some absent. Here the sample spans 150,000 or so clones, roughly 80% being singletons. Sequencing was performed on PBMCs. The receptors derive from a man aged 30 to 45 in good health and CMV-seropositive.

This chain uses TRBV7-9 with TRBJ1-3; 10 bases are a match to TRBD1. The CDR3 length is 17 residues. The V gene end was trimmed by 3 bases and the J gene end by 2 bases; junction bases not matched to a gene: 7. Germline CDR1 SEHNR, CDR2 FQNEAQ (reference sequence). The CDR3 DNA reads as TGTGCCAGCAGCTTGACAGGGGGCGCTAGAACTGGAAACACCATATATTTT. It is translated as CASSLTGGARTGNTIYF. The complete variable domain, with remaining parts taken from reference TRBV7-9 and TRBJ1-3, reads DTGVSQNPRHKITKRGQNVTFRCDPISEHNRLYWYRQTLGQGPEFLTYFQNEAQLEKSRLLSDRFSAERPKGSFSTLEIQRTEQGDSAMYLCASSLTGGARTGNTIYFGEGSWLTVV.

This rearrangement joins TRBV6-6 to TRBJ1-1, with D maybe TRBD1 (6 bases). Trimming stripped 6 bases from V and 1 base from J, with 12 bases between. This CDR3 contains 14 residues. From germline, CDR1 is MNHNY and CDR2 SVGAGI (reference sequence). The CDR3 region is CASSLTGRNTEAFF. The CDR3, as DNA: TGTGCCAGCAGCCTTACAGGGAGGAACACTGAAGCTTTCTTT.

V gene TRBV7-9 combines with J gene TRBJ2-3; D might be TRBD1 (6 bases). Trimming stripped 5 bases from V and 1 base from J, with 16 bases between. The germline V gene has CDR1 SEHNR and CDR2 FQNEAQ (reference sequence). The CDR3 contains 16 residues. Here the CDR3 reads CASSKTGKLRTDTQYF. DNA for the CDR3: TGTGCCAGCAGCAAGACAGGCAAACTCCGCACAGATACGCAGTATTTT.

The chain combines TRBV27 with TRBJ2-7, with a possible D match to TRBD2 (6 bases). V was trimmed by 5 bases and J by 3 bases, leaving 14 bases between them. Germline CDR1 MNHEY, CDR2 SMNVEV (reference sequence). This CDR3 contains 14 residues. CDR3: CASSKGLLLYEQYF. The DNA of the CDR3 is TGTGCCAGCAGTAAGGGACTTCTGCTCTACGAGCAGTACTTC.

This chain links TRBV6-6 with TRBJ1-1; D gene unclear. This CDR3 spans 12 amino acids. V dropped 2 bases and J dropped 5 bases, with 6 bases sitting between them. CDR1 and CDR2 from the germline V gene are MNHNY and SVGAGI (reference sequence). CDR3 sequence: CASSYVQTEAFF. DNA for the CDR3: TGTGCCAGCAGTTACGTTCAGACTGAAGCTTTCTTT.

This chain uses TRBV7-9 with TRBJ1-4, with 8 bases lining up with TRBD1. CDR3 length: 15 residues. With 4 bases clipped from V and 4 bases from J, the junction kept 5 bases outside the gene matches. CDR1 is SEHNR, CDR2 FQNEAQ, per germline (reference sequence). CDR3 nucleotides: TGTGCCAGCAGCTCCGGGACAGGCATTAATGAAAAACTGTTTTTT. Protein product: CASSSGTGINEKLFF.

The chain is built from TRBV2 and TRBJ2-4, with TRBD2 as a possible D gene (6 bases). The V gene lost 2 bases and the J gene lost 0 bases, with 17 bases spanning the gap. The CDR3 contains 18 residues. CDR1 is SNHLY, CDR2 FYNNEI, per germline. CDR3: CASSENGGARLAKNIQYF. CDR3 in DNA: TGTGCCAGCAGTGAAAATGGAGGGGCCCGATTAGCCAAAAACATTCAGTACTTC.

This clone was recorded a few times. This chain connects TRBV7-2 to TRBJ2-7; D uncertain. Germline V gene sequence: CDR1 SGHTA, CDR2 FQGNSA. The CDR3 is made up of 17 amino acids. The ends were cut back, 0 bases at V and 2 bases at J, with 17 bases in the middle. CDR3 DNA sequence: TGTGCCAGCAGCTTAGCGCTTGGCCAGCGAGGCCCCTACGAGCAGTACTTC. Translation: CASSLALGQRGPYEQYF.

The chain has TRBV25-1 and TRBJ2-2; tentatively, D is TRBD2 (7 bases). In germline, CDR1 is MGHDK, CDR2 SYGVNS. This CDR3 contains 16 residues. V lost 6 bases and J 0 bases, leaving 14 bases between the germline ends. The chain's CDR3 is CASSRGGGPNTGELFF. The CDR3 region has the DNA TGTGCCAGCAGCAGAGGGGGAGGGCCGAACACCGGGGAGCTGTTTTTT.

This rearrangement joins TRBV29-1 to TRBJ2-2; no definite D call. The germline V gene encodes CDR1 SQVTM and CDR2 ANQGSEA. V lost 7 bases and J lost 1, with 10 bases in between. The CDR3 runs to 13 residues. The CDR3 reads CSGSVKNTGELFF. CDR3 DNA sequence: TGCAGCGGCAGCGTAAAGAACACCGGGGAGCTGTTTTTT.

This clone was seen once. The J gene is TRBJ2-1, the V gene TRBV28; D unclear. Per germline, CDR1 MDHEN and CDR2 SYDVKM. With 10 bases removed from V and 4 bases from J, the gap between germline ends came to 17 bases. The CDR3 sequence is 14 residues long. CDR3 loop: CATTPQAIYNEQFF. The CDR3 DNA reads as TGTGCCACCACCCCCCAAGCGATTTACAATGAGCAGTTCTTC.

This chain links TRBV28 with TRBJ2-1; perhaps TRBD2 as D (5 bases). Trimming removed 7 bases from V and 3 bases from J, with 16 bases in between. This CDR3 is 15 amino acids long. Germline V gene lookup returns CDR1 MDHEN and CDR2 SYDVKM. The CDR3 sequence: CASTETTKGYNEQFF. In nucleotides, the CDR3 is TGTGCCAGCACCGAGACTACAAAAGGCTACAATGAGCAGTTCTTC. The complete variable domain, with remaining parts taken from reference TRBV28 and TRBJ2-1, reads DVKVTQSSRYLVKRTGEKVFLECVQDMDHENMFWYRQDPGLGLRLIYFSYDVKMKEKGDIPEGYSVSREKKERFSLILESASTNQTSMYLCASTETTKGYNEQFFGPGTRLTVL.

The chain couples TRBV30 to TRBJ2-5; possible D gene TRBD1, 6 bases. There are 15 residues in the CDR3. Trimming took off 0 bases at V and 5 bases at J, with 16 bases between the two ends. From germline, CDR1 is GTSNPN and CDR2 SVGIG (reference sequence). The DNA for the CDR3 is TGTGCCTGGAGTGTAGGCGTGGGGGCGCGGGAGACCCAGTACTTC. Translation: CAWSVGVGARETQYF.

This chain links TRBV25-1 with TRBJ2-5; 7 bases match TRBD1. The trim removed 6 bases at V and 0 bases at J, leaving 4 bases unmatched. Germline CDR1 reads MGHDK; CDR2 reads SYGVNS. This CDR3 is built from 14 residues. The CDR3 loop reads CASSQGVYQETQYF. DNA for the CDR3: TGTGCCAGCAGCCAGGGGGTGTACCAAGAGACCCAGTACTTC.

The rearrangement joins TRBV2 to TRBJ2-7, with 9 bases aligning to TRBD1. V trimming: 7 bases; J trimming: 5 bases; junction bases outside the gene matches: 6. Germline V gene data show CDR1 as SNHLY and CDR2 as FYNNEI. This CDR3 has 13 residues. The CDR3 sequence is CASTRWTGDEQYF. The CDR3 coding sequence is TGTGCCAGCACTCGGTGGACAGGGGACGAGCAGTACTTC. The full variable domain, in which reference TRBV2 and TRBJ2-7 provide the parts outside the CDR3, is EPEVTQTPSHQVTQMGQEVILRCVPISNHLYFYWYRQILGQKVEFLVSFYNNEISEKSEIFDDQFSVERPDGSNFTLKIRSTKLEDSAMYFCASTRWTGDEQYFGPGTRLTVT.

The chain has TRBV15 and TRBJ2-1; D remains ambiguous. There are 15 residues in the CDR3. V was cut by 1 base and J by 0 bases, with 7 bases left in between. Germline V gene data show CDR1 as LNHNV and CDR2 as YYDKDF (reference sequence). CDR3 DNA: TGTGCCACCAGCAGAGGAGTTAGCTCCTACAATGAGCAGTTCTTC. Its protein is CATSRGVSSYNEQFF.

This clone came up a few times. The rearrangement uses TRBV28 and TRBJ1-5; D ambiguous. Trimming cost V 3 bases and J 2 bases, with 8 bases left between them. The CDR3 length is 14 residues. Germline loops: CDR1 MDHEN, CDR2 SYDVKM. CDR3 coding DNA: TGTGCCAGCAGTTTCCCGGTGGGCAATCAGCCCCAGCATTTT. Protein sequence: CASSFPVGNQPQHF. The whole variable domain, filled in from reference TRBV28 and TRBJ1-5, reads DVKVTQSSRYLVKRTGEKVFLECVQDMDHENMFWYRQDPGLGLRLIYFSYDVKMKEKGDIPEGYSVSREKKERFSLILESASTNQTSMYLCASSFPVGNQPQHFGDGTRLSIL.

Turning to this clone: Other nucleotide sequences from this sample produce the same CDR3. This rearrangement joins TRBV2 to TRBJ2-5; no definite D call. The CDR3 runs to 11 residues. Per germline, CDR1 SNHLY and CDR2 FYNNEI. The V gene lost 2 bases and the J gene lost 4 bases, with 2 bases spanning the gap. CDR3 region: CASSERETQYF. The CDR3 DNA is TGTGCCAGCAGTGAACGAGAGACCCAGTACTTC.

This chain links TRBV19 with TRBJ2-7; TRBD2 might be the D (6 bases). CDR1 LNHDA and CDR2 SQIVND come from the germline V gene (reference sequence). V was pared by 5 bases and J by 2 bases, with 19 bases between. The CDR3 has 16 residues. Here the CDR3 reads CASSATAAGGPYEQYF. As DNA, the CDR3 is TGTGCCAGTAGTGCCACTGCAGCGGGTGGTCCCTACGAGCAGTACTTC.

This chain links TRBV19 with TRBJ1-3, with D maybe TRBD1 (5 bases). The CDR3 contains 16 residues. Trimming left V 2 bases short and J 0 bases short, with 11 bases between. Per germline, CDR1 LNHDA and CDR2 SQIVND (reference sequence). The CDR3, as DNA: TGTGCCAGTAGTATACAGGGCCCGAACTCTGGAAACACCATATATTTT. Translating it yields CASSIQGPNSGNTIYF.

This chain links TRBV19 with TRBJ1-2; tentatively, D is TRBD1 (6 bases). The length of the CDR3 is 12 residues. V dropped 9 bases and J dropped 1 base, with 9 bases sitting between them. Germline V lookup: CDR1 LNHDA, CDR2 SQIVND (reference sequence). CDR3 nucleotides: TGTGCCAGCAGGACAGATAACTATGGCTACACCTTC. Its protein is CASRTDNYGYTF.